A single sample gave rise to the 2 T cell receptor beta chains below, sequenced in a study of T cells after yellow fever vaccination. Using its own MiXCR run on the 5' RACE reads, TCRdb lists one record per CDR3 protein. The sample contains 300,000 to 400,000 distinct CDR3 sequences, almost 4% of which appear only once. Source: PBMCs, taken 5 days after the yellow fever booster vaccination. All receptors derive from a man between 18 and 29 years old who received the YFV17D yellow fever vaccine.

The chain employs TRBV18 and TRBJ2-1; D is perhaps TRBD1 (5 bases). The CDR3 sequence is 16 residues long. V lost 3 bases and J lost 6, with 18 bases in between. Germline CDR1 and CDR2: KGHSH and LQKENI. DNA for the CDR3: TGTGCCAGCTCACCTGACAGACCGCCGTCGGGCAATGAGCAGTTCTTC. This codes for CASSPDRPPSGNEQFF.

This clonotype has ten or more counts. J is TRBJ1-4 and V is TRBV18; 8 bases are shared with TRBD1. Germline-derived CDR1 and CDR2 are KGHSH and LQKENI. The ends lost 3 bases at V and 8 bases at J; junction bases unmatched: 2. The CDR3 extends over 13 amino acids. The CDR3 region has the DNA TGTGCCAGCTCACCGACAGGGGAAGAAAAACTGTTTTTT. It translates to CASSPTGEEKLFF. The full variable domain, completed using reference TRBV18 and TRBJ1-4, is NAGVMQNPRHLVRRRGQEARLRCSPMKGHSHVYWYRQLPEEGLKFMVYLQKENIIDESGMPKERFSAEFPKEGPSILRIQQVVRGDSAAYFCASSPTGEEKLFFGSGTQLSVL.